This T cell receptor (beta chain) comes out of a study of T cells in localized non-small cell lung cancer. General study results and limits: Sequencing was limited to one tumor region, leaving the possibility of heterogeneity open.

On this clone itself: Its matching antigen is unknown.

Assay: immunoSEQ multiplex PCR; the TCRdb copy retains only in-frame clones and omits some. The data show tens of thousands of clones, around 87% seen once. Germline CDR1 reads MGHRA; CDR2 reads YSYEKL. J gave up 0 bases and V 5 bases, and 4 bases lay outside the gene matches. The CDR3 runs 15 residues. The chain employs TRBV4-1 and TRBJ1-3; 7 nucleotides match TRBD1. The sample was PBMCs, taken before any cancer treatment. The TCR was taken from a man aged 40 to 70 with stage II squamous cell lung carcinoma. CDR3 coding DNA: TGCGCCAGCAGCTACGGACAGGACTCTGGAAACACCATATATTTT. Translation: CASSYGQDSGNTIYF.